The 5 T cell receptor beta chains presented below share a single source sample, sequenced in a study of T cells in localized non-small cell lung cancer. Profiled with immunoSEQ multiplex PCR; TCRdb holds only in-frame clones, not every one. The repertoire has about 24,000 clones, 84% of them found once; the top ten carry roughly 5%. Sequenced here: PBMCs, sampled before any cancer treatment. Source of these receptors: a man aged 40-75 years with stage II lung adenocarcinoma.

The V and J genes are TRBV7-9 and TRBJ1-4; D remains ambiguous. Deletions cut 0 bases from V and 6 bases from J, with 14 bases between. This CDR3 is 16 amino acids long. The germline V gene has CDR1 SEHNR and CDR2 FQNEAQ (reference sequence). This CDR3 is CASSLALAEKYEKLFF. The DNA for the CDR3 is TGTGCCAGCAGCTTAGCGCTGGCGGAAAAATATGAAAAACTGTTTTTT.

About this clone itself: Mismatch with germline at one junction end may stem from a read error. The chain uses TRBV19 and TRBJ1-1; D unresolved. CDR1 is LNHDA, CDR2 SQIVND, per germline (reference sequence). The CDR3 is 13 residues long. The CDR3 sequence is CASSISVPAEGFF. The CDR3 coding sequence is TGTGCCAGTAGTATATCAGTTCCAGCAGAAGGTTTCTTT. The whole variable domain, filled in from reference TRBV19 and TRBJ1-1, reads DGGITQSPKYLFRKEGQNVTLSCEQNLNHDAMYWYRQDPGQGLRLIYYSQIVNDFQKGDIAEGYSVSREKKESFPLTVTSAQKNPTAFYLCASSISVPAEGFFGQGTRLTVV.

V usage is TRBV7-9 and J usage is TRBJ2-5; TRBD2 matches 7 bases. The CDR3 spans 15 residues. Germline V gives CDR1 SEHNR, CDR2 FQNEAQ (reference sequence). V lost 5 bases to trimming and J lost 5 bases; unmatched junction nucleotides: 11. The chain's CDR3 is CASSRYGGESETQYF. CDR3 sequence (DNA): TGTGCCAGCAGCCGCTATGGGGGGGAGTCGGAGACCCAGTACTTC.

The rearrangement joins TRBV30 to TRBJ1-2; 7 nucleotides agree with TRBD1. J was trimmed by 3 bases and V by 8 bases; bases with no gene match: 6. The germline gives CDR1 GTSNPN, CDR2 SVGIG (reference sequence). CDR3 length equals 12 residues. Here the CDR3 reads CAQKQGYYGYTF. CDR3 nucleotide sequence: TGTGCCCAGAAACAGGGGTACTATGGCTACACCTTC.

The V gene is TRBV19, the J gene TRBJ1-1; 9 bases match TRBD1. The junction had 7 bases not matched to a gene; V was cut back by 2 bases and J by 3 bases. The length of the CDR3 is 16 residues. Germline values: CDR1 LNHDA, CDR2 SQIVND (reference sequence). The CDR3 DNA follows: TGTGCCAGTAGTATAACAGGGGGCGCCGATCACACTGAAGCTTTCTTT. Residues: CASSITGGADHTEAFF.